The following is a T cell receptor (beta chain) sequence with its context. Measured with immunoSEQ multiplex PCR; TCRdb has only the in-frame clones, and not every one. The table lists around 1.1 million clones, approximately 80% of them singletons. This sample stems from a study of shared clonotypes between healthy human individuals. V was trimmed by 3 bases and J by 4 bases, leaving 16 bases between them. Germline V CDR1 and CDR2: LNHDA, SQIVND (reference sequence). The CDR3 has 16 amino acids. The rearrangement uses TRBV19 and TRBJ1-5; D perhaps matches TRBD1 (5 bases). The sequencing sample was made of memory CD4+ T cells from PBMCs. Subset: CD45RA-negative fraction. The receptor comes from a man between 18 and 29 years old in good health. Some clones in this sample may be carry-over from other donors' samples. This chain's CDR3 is CASSIRQGGINQPQHF. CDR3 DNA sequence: TGTGCCAGTAGTATTCGTCAGGGCGGAATTAATCAGCCCCAGCATTTT.